The clone carrying this T cell receptor (beta chain) was picked up a small number of times. Its antigen is unidentified. Regarding time point: newly diagnosed GD, antithyroid drugs for less than 3 months. TCR sequences were obtained from RNA taken from PBMCs. Criteria from the American Thyroid Association guidelines were applied to diagnose Graves' disease. This sample is drawn from a study of regulatory T cells in long-lasting Graves disease. Looked up from germline, CDR1 is SGHNT and CDR2 is YENEEA. The CDR3 contains 14 residues. The V gene lost 2 bases and the J gene lost 5 bases, with 13 bases spanning the gap. CDR3-region Arm-PCR and iRepertoire HTBI primers produced the TCR beta libraries. TCRdb independently ran MiXCR on the multiplex PCR reads; one entry per CDR3 protein. The sample includes about 470,000 distinct CDR3 sequences, 14% to 15% of them seen just once. Findings and caveats of the study: When disease was persistent, TRBV28, TRBJ1-2 and TRBJ2-5 were the favored segments.

These data also formed part of another study, on T cells in Graves' hyperthyroidism and ophthalmopathy.

The receptor was isolated from a woman in her 30s with Graves disease. The chain recombines TRBV11-3 with TRBJ2-7; D gene ambiguous. The material sequenced was peripheral blood mononuclear cells (PBMCs), taken at new diagnosis, from a patient treated with antithyroid drugs. The CDR3 reads CASSLPETQHEQYF. CDR3 coding DNA: TGTGCCAGCAGCTTACCCGAAACCCAACACGAGCAGTACTTC. The whole variable domain, filled in from reference TRBV11-3 and TRBJ2-7, reads EAGVVQSPRYKIIEKKQPVAFWCNPISGHNTLYWYLQNLGQGPELLIRYENEEAVDDSQLPKDRFSAERLKGVDSTLKIQPAELGDSAVYLCASSLPETQHEQYFGPGTRLTVT.